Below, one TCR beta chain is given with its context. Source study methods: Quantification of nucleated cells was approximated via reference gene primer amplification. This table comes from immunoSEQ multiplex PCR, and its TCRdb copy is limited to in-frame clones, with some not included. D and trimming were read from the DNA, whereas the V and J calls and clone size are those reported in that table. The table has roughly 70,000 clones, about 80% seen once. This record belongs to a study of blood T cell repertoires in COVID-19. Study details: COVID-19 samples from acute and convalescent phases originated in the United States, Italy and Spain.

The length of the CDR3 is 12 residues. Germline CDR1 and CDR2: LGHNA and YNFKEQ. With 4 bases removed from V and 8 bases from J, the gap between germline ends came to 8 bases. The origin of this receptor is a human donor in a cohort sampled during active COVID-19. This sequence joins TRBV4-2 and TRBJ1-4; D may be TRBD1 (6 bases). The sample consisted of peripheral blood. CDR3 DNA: TGTGCCAGCAGCCGGCAGGGGGAAAAACTGTTTTTT. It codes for CASSRQGEKLFF.